A selection of T cell receptor beta chains follows, all from one sample in a study of identical twins. TCRdb independently ran MiXCR on the 5' RACE reads; one entry per CDR3 protein. The sample has some 630,000 distinct CDR3 sequences, less than 9% seen once. Another study also made use of these data, one on yellow fever vaccine responses in identical twins.

The sample taken for sequencing was PBMCs. These receptors were collected from a woman between 18 and 29 years old in good health. Both conserved end residues are part of each CDR3. The D gene is left open where the match is weak. Clone size is given for some rows only: seen once, a few or many times, or a class if the clone is expanded.

TRBJ1-1,many,TRBV29-1,TRBD1,TGCAGCGCCGAGGGGGGGACAGCGAACACTGAAGCTTTCTTT,CSAEGGTANTEAFF
TRBJ1-2,-,TRBV12-3/TRBV12-4,-,TGTGCCAGCAGTACAGGGTTCTATGGCTACACCTTC,CASSTGFYGYTF
TRBJ1-2,few,TRBV4-2,-,TGTGCCAGCAGCCAAGAGTCCACTTCGGGCTATGGCTACACCTTC,CASSQESTSGYGYTF
TRBJ2-7,few,TRBV20-1,TRBD2,TGCAGTGCTAGAGATCCCTTCGGGGGGGAGCAGTACTTC,CSARDPFGGEQYF
TRBJ1-2,few,TRBV12-3/TRBV12-4,-,TGTGCCAGCAGTGTACAGGGTGGGTCCTACGGCTACACCTTC,CASSVQGGSYGYTF
TRBJ2-1,few,TRBV29-1,TRBD1,TGCAGCGTTGCCGACTGGACAGGGAAGACGAATGAGCAGTTCTTC,CSVADWTGKTNEQFF
TRBJ2-1,few,TRBV20-1,-,TGCAGTGCTAGAGATCCCGGGCGGATCAATGAGCAGTTCTTC,CSARDPGRINEQFF
TRBJ2-7,-,TRBV5-1,TRBD1,TGCGCCAGCAGCTTACTTAGACAGGGGCCACACGACGAGCAGTACTTC,CASSLLRQGPHDEQYF
TRBJ2-3,many,TRBV6-1,TRBD1,TGTGCTCTCCGGGGGACAGGTGACACAGATACGCAGTATTTT,CALRGTGDTDTQYF
TRBJ2-3,few,TRBV5-1,TRBD2,TGCGCCAGCAGCCCCAGGGGTAGCGGGGTTTCCACTTATTACACAGATACGCAGTATTTT,CASSPRGSGVSTYYTDTQYF
TRBJ1-2,-,TRBV5-1,TRBD1,TGCGCCAGCAGCTTCAGCGGGACAGACTATGGCTACACCTTC,CASSFSGTDYGYTF
TRBJ2-1,few,TRBV7-9,TRBD2,TGTGCCAGCAGCCGAGGACTAGCGAGACCCAATGAGCAGTTCTTC,CASSRGLARPNEQFF
TRBJ2-5,few,TRBV6-2/TRBV6-3,-,TGTGCCAGCTGCGGGGACCTGGGGACCCAGTACTTC,CASCGDLGTQYF
TRBJ2-2,-,TRBV10-3,-,TGTGCCATCAGTGAATCGGAGTACGCCGGGGAGCTGTTTTTT,CAISESEYAGELFF
TRBJ2-1,many,TRBV27,TRBD2,TGTGCCAGCAGATACACACTAGCGGGAGAAAAGTTCTTC,CASRYTLAGEKFF
TRBJ1-1,few,TRBV7-2,-,TGTGCCAGCAGCTTAGTGTCCAGTACTGAAGCTTTCTTT,CASSLVSSTEAFF
TRBJ2-3,few,TRBV7-9,TRBD2,TGTGCCAGCAGCTTAAGCGGGGGGGTTCTAAGGACGCAGTATTTT,CASSLSGGVLRTQYF
TRBJ2-1,-,TRBV9,-,TGTGCCAGCAGCGTAGCGTTCACAAGCTCCTACAATGAGCAGTTCTTC,CASSVAFTSSYNEQFF
TRBJ1-2,many,TRBV7-8,-,TGTGCCAGCAGCTTCGGGGGGGGCGCCTTGGAAGGCTACACCTTC,CASSFGGGALEGYTF
TRBJ2-2,many,TRBV12-3/TRBV12-4,-,TGTGCCAGCGTCCTGCGGGACGAGAACACCGGGGAGCTGTTTTTT,CASVLRDENTGELFF
TRBJ2-5,few,TRBV20-1,TRBD1,TGCAGTGCTAGAGATGGGGGACAGAGACAAGAGACCCAGTACTTC,CSARDGGQRQETQYF
TRBJ2-7,many,TRBV29-1,-,TGCAGCGTTGGACAGGATCCTTACTACGAGCAGTACTTC,CSVGQDPYYEQYF
TRBJ2-7,few,TRBV5-1,TRBD2,TGCGCCAGCCGCAAAGAGACTAGCGGATCCTACGAGCAGTACTTC,CASRKETSGSYEQYF
TRBJ2-3,many,TRBV12-3/TRBV12-4,-,TGTGCCAGCAGTTTAGTACTACAGGGAGATACGCAGTATTTT,CASSLVLQGDTQYF
TRBJ2-7,-,TRBV28,TRBD2,TGTGCCAGCAGTCCTGCTCGCGGGAGGGCCGACGAGCAGTACTTC,CASSPARGRADEQYF
TRBJ2-7,-,TRBV14,-,TGTGCCAGCAGTCCGGCCCTAGCGAATTCCTACGAGCAGTACTTC,CASSPALANSYEQYF
TRBJ2-5,many,TRBV5-1,-,TGCGCCAGCAGCTTGGGACTGGTCCAAGAGACCCAGTACTTC,CASSLGLVQETQYF
TRBJ2-3,-,TRBV7-9,-,TGTGCCGGCAGCTTCGGCGCGGAGACTAGCACAGATACGCAGTATTTT,CAGSFGAETSTDTQYF
TRBJ1-1,many,TRBV12-3/TRBV12-4,-,TGTGCCAGCAGTTTGGGGGGCAGTCCCACTGAAGCTTTCTTT,CASSLGGSPTEAFF
TRBJ2-7,few,TRBV6-5,TRBD2,TGTGCCAGCAGTTTAAGCGGGAGGGCAGCCGAGCAGTACTTC,CASSLSGRAAEQYF
TRBJ2-5,-,TRBV5-1,-,TGCGCCAGCAGCTTGGTTCCGGGGCAAGTTCAAGAGACCCAGTACTTC,CASSLVPGQVQETQYF
TRBJ2-2,few,TRBV5-6,-,TGTGCCAGCAGCTTGGCCTCGAAACCCCATACCGGGGAGCTGTTTTTT,CASSLASKPHTGELFF
TRBJ2-3,many,TRBV20-1,-,TGCAGTGCCCGAGGGGGAAGACCAGATACGCAGTATTTT,CSARGGRPDTQYF